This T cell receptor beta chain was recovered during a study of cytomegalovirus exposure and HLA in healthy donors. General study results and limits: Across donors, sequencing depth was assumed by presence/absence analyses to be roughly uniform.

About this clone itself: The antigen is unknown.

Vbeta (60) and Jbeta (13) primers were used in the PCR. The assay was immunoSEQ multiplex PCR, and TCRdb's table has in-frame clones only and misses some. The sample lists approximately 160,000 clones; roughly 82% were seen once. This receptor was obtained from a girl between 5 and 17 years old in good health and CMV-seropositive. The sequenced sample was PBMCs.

CDR3 protein: CASRTVHSNTEAFF. DNA for the CDR3: TGTGCCAGCCGGACAGTCCATAGTAACACTGAAGCTTTCTTT. The chain couples TRBV28 to TRBJ1-1, with D maybe TRBD1 (6 bases). The CDR3 is 14 residues long. Germline V lookup: CDR1 MDHEN, CDR2 SYDVKM. V was shortened by 8 bases and J by 2 bases, with 15 bases between the two germline ends.